The clone carrying this T cell receptor beta chain was counted a single time. Its antigen is unknown. The data derive from a study of STAT5B mutations in CD4+ large granular lymphocyte leukemia. Looking at the study overall: Among healthy donors, a particular HLA allele went with more CDR3 'QG' motifs.

Findings and limits, study-wide: Data were not HLA-matched across samples. CD4-sorted patient repertoires seemed more clonal than healthy CD4+ repertoires. TRBV06-family usage was enriched in top patient clones (8/27) versus controls (2/35).

The assay was immunoSEQ multiplex PCR, and TCRdb's table has in-frame clones only and misses some. The sample consists of fewer than 50,000 clones, about four fifths of them appearing once. The CDR3 has 13 amino acids. Looked up from germline, CDR1 is SGHRS and CDR2 is YFSETQ. Trimming removed 4 bases from V and 7 bases from J; junction bases left unmatched: 4. This chain joins TRBV5-1 and TRBJ1-2; 10 positions match TRBD1. The sequencing sample was made of CD4+ T cells from blood buffy coats. The TCR originated in a human donor in good health. The CDR3 coding sequence is TGCGCCAGCAGCCTGGGGACAGGGGTTGGCTACACCTTC. Amino acid sequence: CASSLGTGVGYTF.